Shown below are 31 T cell receptor beta chains from a single sample sequenced in a study of graft-versus-host responses after intestinal transplantation. Here immunoSEQ multiplex PCR was the method, and the copy in TCRdb shows in-frame clones only, minus some. The sample lists approximately 82,000 clones; 90% to 95% were seen once. The antigens of these receptors remain unknown. The sample in question was unstimulated CD4+ T cells sorted from spleen or lymph node cells, obtained before intestinal transplant. These receptors came from a human donor who received an intestinal transplant.

This clone showed up just once. The chain uses TRBV30 and TRBJ1-1; 10 bases are shared with TRBD1. Germline V CDR1 and CDR2: GTSNPN, SVGIG (reference sequence). V lost 0 bases and J lost 11; bases outside the gene matches: 9. The CDR3 loop spans 14 amino acids. Written as DNA, the CDR3 is TGTGCCTGGAGTGTACTCCAGGACAGGGGGGGTGCTTTCTTT. This translates into CAWSVLQDRGGAFF.

The chain has TRBV11-3 and TRBJ1-6; no clear D gene. Germline V gene sequence: CDR1 SGHNT, CDR2 YENEEA. V dropped 2 bases and J dropped 7 bases, with 3 bases sitting between them. The CDR3 contains 12 residues. The CDR3 here is CASSLPNSPLHF. The CDR3 bases are TGTGCCAGCAGCTTACCAAATTCACCCCTCCACTTT.

V gene TRBV10-2 combines with J gene TRBJ2-7, with 7 bases aligning to TRBD2. Germline V gene lookup returns CDR1 WSHSY and CDR2 SAAADI. CDR3 length equals 12 residues. V lost 6 bases and J lost 6; bases outside the gene matches: 5. The CDR3 reads CASRRWEGEQYF. In nucleotides, the CDR3 is TGCGCCAGCAGGCGGTGGGAGGGCGAGCAGTACTTC.

The V and J genes are TRBV6-6 and TRBJ1-6; D call uncertain. Looked up from germline, CDR1 is MNHNY and CDR2 is SVGAGI (reference sequence). CDR3 length equals 12 residues. With 4 bases removed from V and 9 bases from J, the gap between germline ends came to 7 bases. The DNA for the CDR3 is TGTGCCAGCAGTTTAGAGGTTTCACCCCTCCACTTT. This translates into CASSLEVSPLHF.

This chain links TRBV27 with TRBJ1-1; 9 nucleotides agree with TRBD1. This CDR3 contains 15 residues. Per germline, CDR1 MNHEY and CDR2 SMNVEV (reference sequence). The V segment lost 7 bases and the J segment 8 bases; nucleotides outside the gene matches: 14. The DNA for the CDR3 is TGTGCCAGCAAAAAGGCGGGACAGGGTCAAGCCGAAGCTTTCTTT. Translation gives CASKKAGQGQAEAFF.

The chain recombines TRBV11-2 with TRBJ2-7, with a possible D match to TRBD2 (6 bases). Trimming cost V 4 bases and J 3 bases, with 16 bases left between them. Germline V gene lookup returns CDR1 SGHAT and CDR2 FQNNGV. The CDR3 has 15 amino acids. The CDR3 spells CASSSDQRGVYEQYF. For the CDR3, the DNA is TGTGCCAGCAGCTCAGATCAACGCGGGGTCTACGAGCAGTACTTC.

The V call is TRBV4-3, the J call TRBJ2-7; 9 bases match TRBD1. V dropped 0 bases and J dropped 7; count of bases not matched to a gene: 10. CDR3 length equals 16 residues. Germline V gives CDR1 LGHNA, CDR2 YSLEER. The CDR3: CASSQDLETGGREQYF. Here the CDR3 DNA reads TGCGCCAGCAGCCAAGATCTTGAGACAGGGGGACGTGAGCAGTACTTC.

This clone was recorded once. J is TRBJ1-2 and V is TRBV25-1, with D possibly TRBD1 on 5 matching bases. This CDR3 spans 14 amino acids. Germline CDR1 and CDR2: MGHDK and SYGVNS. The V gene lost 2 bases and the J gene lost 6 bases, with 13 bases spanning the gap. This chain's CDR3 is CASSEGWGVDGYTF. CDR3 DNA sequence: TGTGCCAGCAGTGAAGGATGGGGGGTGGATGGCTACACCTTC.

This clone was seen just once. V and J are TRBV19 and TRBJ2-7; perhaps TRBD1 as D (6 bases). Germline CDR1 reads LNHDA; CDR2 reads SQIVND (reference sequence). The CDR3 totals 14 residues. Deletions cut 4 bases from V and 3 bases from J, with 13 bases between. CDR3 protein: CASSRATGRYEQYF. The DNA for the CDR3 is TGTGCCAGTAGTAGGGCGACAGGTCGCTACGAGCAGTACTTC.

V is TRBV19 and J is TRBJ1-2, with D possibly matching TRBD1 (6 bases). V was shortened by 7 bases and J by 5 bases, with 20 bases between the two germline ends. Germline V gene data show CDR1 as LNHDA and CDR2 as SQIVND (reference sequence). This CDR3 is built from 15 residues. DNA of the CDR3: TGTGCCAGTAATTCAGACAGGTGGACTTCTTATGGCTACACCTTC. Encoded protein: CASNSDRWTSYGYTF.

The genes are TRBV19 and TRBJ1-1; weak D call: TRBD1 (6 bases). CDR1 is LNHDA and CDR2 is SQIVND in the germline V gene (reference sequence). The CDR3 has 17 amino acids. Between the trimmed V and J ends, which lost 3 bases and 3 bases, there was a span of 20 bases. The CDR3 bases are TGTGCCAGTAGTATCCAACGGACAGCCGAGGTATACACTGAAGCTTTCTTT. It translates to CASSIQRTAEVYTEAFF. Combining the CDR3 with reference TRBV19 and TRBJ1-1 gives the whole variable domain DGGITQSPKYLFRKEGQNVTLSCEQNLNHDAMYWYRQDPGQGLRLIYYSQIVNDFQKGDIAEGYSVSREKKESFPLTVTSAQKNPTAFYLCASSIQRTAEVYTEAFFGQGTRLTVV.

The chain combines TRBV10-3 with TRBJ1-1; 8 bases are a match to TRBD1. This CDR3 region has 14 residues. V lost 7 bases to trimming and J lost 4 bases; unmatched junction nucleotides: 8. From germline, CDR1 is ENHRY and CDR2 SYGVKD. The CDR3 reads CAITPTGAITEAFF. The CDR3 bases are TGTGCCATCACCCCGACAGGGGCAATCACTGAAGCTTTCTTT.

This chain uses TRBV5-8 with TRBJ2-1; 8 positions match TRBD1. J was trimmed by 4 bases and V by 7 bases; bases with no gene match: 10. There are 15 residues in the CDR3. Looked up from germline, CDR1 is SGHTS and CDR2 is YDEGEE. CDR3 sequence (DNA): TGTGCCAGCGGACAACAGGGGGTAGGATACAATGAGCAGTTCTTC. Its protein is CASGQQGVGYNEQFF.

This chain connects TRBV5-1 to TRBJ1-1; 11 bases are a match to TRBD1. Looked up from germline, CDR1 is SGHRS and CDR2 is YFSETQ. V was pared by 5 bases and J by 5 bases, with 11 bases of the junction left unmatched. The CDR3 contains 16 residues. As DNA, the CDR3 is TGCGCCAGCAGGGCCGGGACAGGGGGAGGAGGAACTGAAGCTTTCTTT. Translated, it gives CASRAGTGGGGTEAFF.

V gene TRBV7-9 combines with J gene TRBJ1-2, with TRBD1 identical over 9 bases. Germline CDR1 is SEHNR and CDR2 is FQNEAQ (reference sequence). This CDR3 is built from 13 residues. Germline trimming cut 4 bases from V and 7 bases from J; bases unmatched to any gene: 4. The CDR3 spells CASSSTGGSGYTF. The DNA for the CDR3 is TGTGCCAGCAGCTCGACAGGGGGTAGTGGCTACACCTTC.

The chain joins TRBV11-3 to TRBJ2-7; 9 nucleotides agree with TRBD2. Germline CDR1 is SGHNT and CDR2 is YENEEA. The ends lost 5 bases at V and 4 bases at J; junction bases unmatched: 6. The CDR3 totals 14 residues. CDR3 sequence reads: CASSGRGGVYEQYF. In DNA form, the CDR3 reads TGTGCCAGCAGCGGTCGCGGGGGGGTATACGAGCAGTACTTC.

This clone was counted a single time. This chain joins TRBV4-1 and TRBJ1-1; D is possibly TRBD1 (5 bases). Germline CDR1 and CDR2: MGHRA and YSYEKL. The V and J ends lost 1 base and 0 bases respectively, with 12 bases between them. The CDR3 length is 16 residues. The CDR3 DNA sequence: TGCGCCAGCAGCCAAGGGGCAGGGCCGGTGAACACTGAAGCTTTCTTT. Its translation is CASSQGAGPVNTEAFF.

This chain joins TRBV27 and TRBJ2-2; 10 bases are shared with TRBD2. Germline trimming cut 5 bases from V and 9 bases from J; bases unmatched to any gene: 18. Germline assignment: CDR1 MNHEY and CDR2 SMNVEV (reference sequence). The CDR3 consists of 18 residues. The CDR3 sequence is CASSDTIAGGLIDRELFF. In DNA, the CDR3 is TGTGCCAGCAGTGACACTATAGCGGGGGGCTTAATTGACCGGGAGCTGTTTTTT.

The chain employs TRBV29-1 and TRBJ2-1, with 14 bases identical to TRBD2. The junction had 6 bases not matched to a gene; V was cut back by 5 bases and J by 6 bases. Per germline, CDR1 SQVTM and CDR2 ANQGSEA. The CDR3 sequence is 15 residues long. The CDR3 protein is CSVRRTSGGTNEQFF. The CDR3 DNA reads TGCAGCGTTCGCCGGACTAGCGGGGGGACCAATGAGCAGTTCTTC.

The chain carries TRBV15 and TRBJ2-7; weak D call: TRBD1 (6 bases). Per the germline V gene, CDR1 is LNHNV and CDR2 is YYDKDF (reference sequence). The CDR3 extends over 13 amino acids. V shed 3 bases and J shed 6 bases, with 12 bases lying between them. CDR3 DNA sequence: TGTGCCACCAGCAGGTCAGGGGTTCCCGAGCAGTACTTC. Translated: CATSRSGVPEQYF. The complete variable domain, with remaining parts taken from reference TRBV15 and TRBJ2-7, reads DAMVIQNPRYQVTQFGKPVTLSCSQTLNHNVMYWYQQKSSQAPKLLFHYYDKDFNNEADTPDNFQSRRPNTSFCFLDIRSPGLGDTAMYLCATSRSGVPEQYFGPGTRLTVT.

This clone is a singleton in its sample. The V call is TRBV19, the J call TRBJ1-4, with D hard to call. Germline V gene lookup returns CDR1 LNHDA and CDR2 SQIVND (reference sequence). The V and J ends lost 7 bases and 5 bases respectively, with 11 bases between them. The CDR3 runs 13 residues. The CDR3 spells CASKQSGNEKLFF. In nucleotides, the CDR3 is TGTGCCAGTAAGCAGTCAGGAAATGAAAAACTGTTTTTT. Based on the CDR3 plus reference TRBV19 and TRBJ1-4, the full variable domain is DGGITQSPKYLFRKEGQNVTLSCEQNLNHDAMYWYRQDPGQGLRLIYYSQIVNDFQKGDIAEGYSVSREKKESFPLTVTSAQKNPTAFYLCASKQSGNEKLFFGSGTQLSVL.

This clone has only one observation. The chain carries TRBV7-2 and TRBJ2-7, with 9 nucleotides matching TRBD1. The CDR3 totals 14 residues. Trimming removed 5 bases from V and 2 bases from J; junction bases left unmatched: 4. Germline V gene lookup returns CDR1 SGHTA and CDR2 FQGNSA. The CDR3 DNA reads as TGTGCCAGCAGCCCCCGGGACAGGGCCTACGAGCAGTACTTC. As protein: CASSPRDRAYEQYF.

This chain uses TRBV19 with TRBJ1-2; 9 positions match TRBD1. The CDR3 sequence is 15 residues long. V dropped 6 bases and J dropped 2; count of bases not matched to a gene: 7. In germline, CDR1 is LNHDA, CDR2 SQIVND (reference sequence). CDR3 residues: CASSPPGQGNYGYTF. The CDR3 DNA sequence: TGTGCCAGTAGCCCGCCCGGACAGGGGAACTATGGCTACACCTTC.

The chain links TRBV5-6 to TRBJ2-1; D may be TRBD1 (5 bases). This CDR3 has 15 residues. V was pared by 1 base and J by 2 bases, with 10 bases between. CDR1 is SGHDT and CDR2 is YYEEEE in the germline V gene. The CDR3 DNA reads TGTGCCAGCAGCTTGTTGGGGCCCACCTACAATGAGCAGTTCTTC. This sequence encodes CASSLLGPTYNEQFF.

V usage is TRBV12-5 and J usage is TRBJ2-5; 7 positions match TRBD1. The J call is doubtful: the DNA matches TRBJ2-7 better. The CDR3 has 16 residues. CDR1 and CDR2 (germline): LGHNT, FRNRAP. CDR3 amino acids: CASGWGPRTGTYEQYF. CDR3 DNA sequence: TGTGCTAGTGGTTGGGGCCCCAGGACAGGAACTTACGAGCAGTACTTC.

V usage is TRBV10-3 and J usage is TRBJ2-7; the D gene is possibly TRBD1 (6 bases). Trimming cost V 4 bases and J 6 bases, with 13 bases left between them. There are 13 residues in the CDR3. The germline V gene encodes CDR1 ENHRY and CDR2 SYGVKD. In nucleotides, the CDR3 is TGTGCCATCAGTGTGCAGGGGAGTTCCGAGCAGTACTTC. Translation gives CAISVQGSSEQYF.

V usage is TRBV6-4 and J usage is TRBJ2-3; 9 bases agree with TRBD2. Per the germline V gene, CDR1 is MRHNA and CDR2 is SNTAGT. The CDR3 contains 15 residues. Trimming took 6 bases from V and 3 from J; bases not matched to a gene: 7. CDR3 residues: CASSQRGAWTDTQYF. CDR3 coding DNA: TGTGCCAGCAGCCAGCGGGGGGCGTGGACAGATACGCAGTATTTT.

V usage is TRBV5-1 and J usage is TRBJ2-7, with 14 bases matching TRBD2. The germline V gene has CDR1 SGHRS and CDR2 YFSETQ. The CDR3 totals 18 residues. Losses at the gene ends were 0 bases for V and 0 bases for J; bases not matched to a gene: 5. The CDR3 nucleotides are TGCGCCAGCAGCTTGGGACTAGCGGGGGGGTCGAGCTCCTACGAGCAGTACTTC. Protein product: CASSLGLAGGSSSYEQYF.

The chain has TRBV19 and TRBJ1-5, with 7 bases that match TRBD1. V was pared by 5 bases and J by 6 bases, with 16 bases of the junction left unmatched. In germline, CDR1 is LNHDA, CDR2 SQIVND (reference sequence). The CDR3 sequence is 17 residues long. In DNA form, the CDR3 reads TGTGCCAGTAGTTACACAGGGGAAGTGGAGGTAGGTCAGCCCCAGCATTTT. Translating it yields CASSYTGEVEVGQPQHF.

The chain joins TRBV6-1 to TRBJ2-1, with D possibly being TRBD1 (6 bases). Trimming took off 4 bases at V and 5 bases at J, with 18 bases between the two ends. This CDR3 contains 16 residues. CDR1 and CDR2 from the germline V gene are MNHNS and SASEGT. This chain's CDR3 is CASSGPIGGFDNEQFF. In DNA form, the CDR3 reads TGTGCCAGCAGTGGACCCATAGGGGGATTTGACAATGAGCAGTTCTTC.

The chain couples TRBV5-1 to TRBJ2-3, with TRBD2 as a possible D gene (6 bases). Germline lookup yields CDR1 SGHRS and CDR2 YFSETQ. Between the trimmed V and J ends, which lost 5 bases and 0 bases, there was a span of 13 bases. The CDR3 sequence is 15 residues long. The CDR3 DNA sequence: TGCGCCAGCAGGCCTGCCCTAGCGAGCACAGATACGCAGTATTTT. This translates into CASRPALASTDTQYF.